The clone carrying this T cell receptor beta chain was seen more than once but under ten times. Looked up from germline, CDR1 is MNHEY and CDR2 is SVGAGI. Trimming shortened V by 6 bases and J by 4 bases, and 13 bases separated the two germline ends. The CDR3 is 14 amino acids. TCRdb's table, derived via immunoSEQ multiplex PCR, lists solely in-frame clones and lacks some. Here the sample spans 95,000 to 100,000 clones, approximately 90% being singletons. The source of the sample is a study of control samples from healthy donors and cancer patients. What was sequenced was blood. This receptor was identified in a man aged 25 to 40 in good health. V is TRBV6-5 and J is TRBJ1-5; D possibly corresponds to TRBD1 (5 bases). The CDR3 DNA is TGTGCCAGCAGCCCAGGGAACGAAAATCAGCCCCAGCATTTT. It encodes CASSPGNENQPQHF.